A selection of T cell receptor beta chains follows, all from one sample in a study of shared clonotypes between healthy human individuals. Libraries were prepared by immunoSEQ multiplex PCR; TCRdb keeps only in-frame clonotypes and omits some of them. The repertoire consists of some 350,000 clones, with approximately 79% occurring once and the leading ten covering about 9.3%. Sequencing was performed on memory CD4+ T cells sorted from blood. The receptors here all came from a man aged 25 to 40 in good health. The CDR3 runs from the conserved cysteine through the conserved F or W. D genes are given only for firm matches. Part of the rows lack a size; the others show once, few, many or a class for expanded clones.

clone size: NA; D gene: NA; V gene: TRBV29-1; CDR3 protein: CSVKHSGPGTQYF
clone size: NA; D gene: NA; V gene: TRBV10-3; CDR3 protein: CAISESGLEGEKLFF
clone size: few; D gene: NA; V gene: TRBV7-9; CDR3 protein: CASSLVSGIRSPLHF
clone size: NA; D gene: TRBD1; V gene: TRBV18; CDR3 protein: CASSLQGAHEQYF
clone size: NA; D gene: TRBD1; V gene: TRBV6-1; CDR3 protein: CASSEGTGDYEQYF
clone size: NA; D gene: NA; V gene: TRBV7-3; CDR3 protein: CASSPELTDTQYF
clone size: NA; D gene: TRBD2; V gene: TRBV9; CDR3 protein: CASNRGTSSSSEQYF
clone size: NA; D gene: TRBD1; V gene: TRBV5-8; CDR3 protein: CASSPWDSAYEQYF
clone size: NA; D gene: TRBD2; V gene: TRBV2; CDR3 protein: CASVGTSGSYEQYF
clone size: NA; D gene: NA; V gene: TRBV27; CDR3 protein: CASSLDRWEKLFF